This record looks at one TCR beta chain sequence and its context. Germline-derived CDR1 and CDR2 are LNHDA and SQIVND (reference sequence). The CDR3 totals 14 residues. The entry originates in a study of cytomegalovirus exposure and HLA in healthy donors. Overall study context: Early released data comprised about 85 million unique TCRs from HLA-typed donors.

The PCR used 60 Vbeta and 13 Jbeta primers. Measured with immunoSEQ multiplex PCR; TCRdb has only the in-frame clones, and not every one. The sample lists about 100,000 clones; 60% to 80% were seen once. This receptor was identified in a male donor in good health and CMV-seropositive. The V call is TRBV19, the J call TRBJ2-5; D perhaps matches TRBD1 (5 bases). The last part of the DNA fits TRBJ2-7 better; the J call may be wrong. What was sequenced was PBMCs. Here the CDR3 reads CASSTLTDFYEQYF. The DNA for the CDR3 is TGTGCCAGTAGTACCCTGACAGACTTCTACGAGCAGTACTTC.